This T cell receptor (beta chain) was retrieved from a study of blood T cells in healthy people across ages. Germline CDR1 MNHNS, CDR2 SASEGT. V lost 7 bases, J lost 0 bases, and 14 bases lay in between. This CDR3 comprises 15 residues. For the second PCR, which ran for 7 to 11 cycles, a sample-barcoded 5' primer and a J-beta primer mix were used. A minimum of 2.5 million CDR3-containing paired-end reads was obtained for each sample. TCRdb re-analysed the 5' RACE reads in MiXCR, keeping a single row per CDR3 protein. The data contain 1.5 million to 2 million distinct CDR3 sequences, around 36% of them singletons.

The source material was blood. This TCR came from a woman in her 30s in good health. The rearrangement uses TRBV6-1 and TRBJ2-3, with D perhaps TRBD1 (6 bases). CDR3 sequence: CASTQDRLSTDTQYF. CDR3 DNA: TGTGCCAGCACCCAGGACAGACTTAGCACAGATACGCAGTATTTT.